The clone carrying this T cell receptor beta chain was detected a few times. The data derive from a study of human T cells and chemical hapten exposure. Study-wide background: How much TCR each sample yielded varied, mostly because pooled library volumes differed slightly.

In the original analysis: Individual samples carried between roughly 23,224 and 700,000 TCRs, with about 88,000 as the median. TCRdb fed the 5' RACE reads into MiXCR, producing one record per CDR3 protein. TCRdb, not the original authors, processed these V and J calls. This table has tens of thousands of distinct CDR3 sequences, more than 7% appearing once. Before extraction, the whole blood was not fractionated, and total RNA was taken from it. CDR1 SGHVS and CDR2 FNYEAQ come from the germline V gene. The CDR3 consists of 13 residues. V was trimmed by 8 bases and J by 5 bases, leaving 15 bases between them.

The clonotype comes from a male donor in good health. The rearrangement joins TRBV7-6 to TRBJ2-5; D may correspond to TRBD1 or TRBD2 (5 bases each). The CDR3 sequence is CASGTLMGETQYF. CDR3 sequence (DNA): TGTGCCAGCGGGACCTTAATGGGGGAGACCCAGTACTTC.